The 14 T cell receptor beta chains below come from one sample, sequenced in a study of tumor-infiltrating lymphocytes in primary liver carcinoma. The study co-extracted DNA and RNA from around 18-30 mg of unsorted bulk tissue. A primer matching the constant region was used to make TCR beta cDNA from approximately 0.55 ug of total RNA. Libraries of TCR beta came from three nested multiplex PCR rounds with slightly modified ARM-PCR. TRBV1-TRBV30 forward primers paired with a C-beta reverse primer were used in the first two PCR rounds, which ran roughly 9 cycles each. Each CDR3 protein gets one entry after TCRdb re-called the multiplex PCR reads with MiXCR. Among under 130,000 distinct CDR3 sequences listed, around 83% were seen once. Sequencing was carried out using liver tumor tissue from sampling region 3. Sample subset: tumor region T3, left-lateral pole. Receptors were obtained from a man aged 35 to 55 with primary liver carcinoma and hepatitis B virus infection.

Comments on this clonotype: The junction and the germline gene differ at one end; a read error may be behind it. This rearrangement joins TRBV6-1 to TRBJ2-7, with D possibly TRBD1 on 6 matching bases. The CDR3 extends over 13 amino acids. The V gene's germline CDR1 is MNHNS and CDR2 SASEGT. For the CDR3, the DNA is TGTGCAAGCACACTGACAGGTTCCTACGAGCAGTACTTC. As protein: CASTLTGSYEQYF.

Of note for this clonotype: This CDR3 fails to terminate in the conserved phenylalanine or tryptophan, so it likely reflects a read error. The limits of the CDR3 on the DNA are not certain, so only TCRdb's listed CDR3 is given. The V gene is TRBV5-4, the J gene TRBJ2-1. The CDR3 spans 15 residues, counting both ends. In germline, CDR1 is SGHNT, CDR2 YYREEE (reference sequence). The CDR3 protein is CASSADSGAYNEQSL.

Concerning this clonotype itself: The CDR3 ends on some other residue instead of the conserved phenylalanine or tryptophan, so this is likely a read error. This chain links TRBV28 with TRBJ2-7; tentative D call: TRBD1 (5 bases). Trimming left V 5 bases short and J 3 bases short, with 11 bases between. The CDR3 is 13 residues long. Germline-derived CDR1 and CDR2 are MDHEN and SYDVKM. The CDR3 DNA sequence: TGTGCCAGCAGTCCCGAACAGGACTACGAGCAGTACTTA. Its translation: CASSPEQDYEQYL.

The chain links TRBV29-1 to TRBJ2-5; tentatively, D is TRBD1 (5 bases). The CDR3 length is 12 residues. V lost 7 bases, J lost 2 bases, and 11 bases lay in between. In germline, CDR1 is SQVTM, CDR2 ANQGSEA. CDR3 in amino acids: CSAFGQQETQYF. The CDR3 region has the DNA TGCAGCGCTTTTGGACAACAAGAGACCCAGTACTTC.

Comment on this clonotype: Given the absence of the conserved phenylalanine or tryptophan at the CDR3 end, a read error is likely. The V and J genes are TRBV19 and TRBJ1-5; 9 bases are shared with TRBD1. V trimming: 2 bases; J trimming: 2 bases; junction bases outside the gene matches: 16. This CDR3 region has 20 residues. Germline CDR1 is LNHDA and CDR2 is SQIVND (reference sequence). The CDR3 bases are TGTGCCAGTAGTATATTCTCCGGGACAGGGCGGCTTATGGGCAATCAGCCCCAGCATTAT. Its translation is CASSIFSGTGRLMGNQPQHY.

This clonotype was seen more than once but under ten times. A read error may explain this, as a much larger clone is one base away. CDR3 nucleotides: TGTACCAGCAGCTCGCGGACAGGGCCCTACGAGCAGTACTTC. Translation gives CTSSSRTGPYEQYF. The rearrangement uses TRBV5-6 and TRBJ2-7; 8 bases align to TRBD1. Germline loops: CDR1 SGHDT, CDR2 YYEEEE. This CDR3 is 14 amino acids long.

This clonotype was seen a single time. The junction departs from germline at one end; a sequencing error may be responsible. The V call is TRBV29-1, the J call TRBJ1-1, with D uncertain. CDR1 and CDR2 from the germline V gene are SQVTM and ANQGSEA. The CDR3 contains 12 residues. This CDR3 reads CSGTTTNSEAFF. The DNA for the CDR3 is TGCAGCGGAACAACCACGAACAGTGAAGCCTTCTTT.

Turning to this clonotype: The junction does not match germline at one end; this may be a read error. J is TRBJ2-1 and V is TRBV13, with 8 bases fitting TRBD2. Germline CDR1 reads PRHDT; CDR2 reads FYEKMQ (reference sequence). The CDR3 runs 16 residues. The CDR3 DNA is TGTGCCAGCAGCTTAGCAGCGGGAGTATCCTACATTGAGCAGTTCTTC. Residues: CASSLAAGVSYIEQFF.

The J gene is TRBJ2-3, the V gene TRBV5-4; D gene ambiguous. This CDR3 has 15 residues. Germline V gives CDR1 SGHNT, CDR2 YYREEE (reference sequence). CDR3 residues: CISTSFVASTDTQYF. CDR3 coding DNA: TGTATCAGCACCTCCTTCGTAGCTTCCACAGATACGCAGTATTTT.

This clonotype was recorded only once. The V and J genes are TRBV11-1 and TRBJ2-4; 8 bases agree with TRBD2. CDR1 and CDR2 (germline): SGHAT, FQDESV (reference sequence). This CDR3 spans 17 amino acids. The ends lost 4 bases at V and 12 bases at J; junction bases unmatched: 20. CDR3 protein: CASSSPGSSGTKNAQYF. For the CDR3, the DNA is TGTGCCAGCAGCTCTCCCGGGAGTAGCGGGACCAAAAACGCTCAGTACTTC.

About this clonotype: An end of the junction does not agree with germline; a read error may underlie this. The chain is built from TRBV10-1 and TRBJ2-1, with TRBD2 identical over 7 bases. Per the germline V gene, CDR1 is WNHNN and CDR2 is SYGVQD (reference sequence). The CDR3 covers 13 residues. Here the CDR3 reads CVSSAGLVQEQFF. CDR3 sequence (DNA): TGCGTCAGCAGCGCCGGACTAGTCCAAGAGCAGTTCTTC.

As concerns this clonotype: The conserved final phenylalanine or tryptophan is absent from the CDR3, which likely points to a read error. V is TRBV6-5 and J is TRBJ2-1; D not resolved. CDR3 size: 13 residues. Germline V lookup: CDR1 MNHEY, CDR2 SVGAGI. CDR3 sequence: CASNYAVLNEQFL. In DNA form, the CDR3 reads TGTGCCAGCAATTACGCCGTACTAAATGAGCAGTTCTTA.

Note on this clonotype: This sequence may be a read error, since a much larger clone differs from it by one base. The chain is built from TRBV2 and TRBJ2-2; tentative D call: TRBD2 (6 bases). This CDR3 comprises 14 residues. V was pared by 6 bases and J by 1 base, with 9 bases between. Germline assignment: CDR1 SNHLY and CDR2 FYNNEI. The CDR3 DNA reads as TGTGCCAGCAGAGACGGGGGGAACACCGGGGAGCTGTTTTTT. Translating gives CASRDGGNTGELFF.

About this clonotype: One end of the junction is discordant with germline, which a read error may explain. The CDR3 DNA sequence: TGTGTCAGCAGTGAAGGGACAGGCGATAAGCAGTTCTTC. This codes for CVSSEGTGDKQFF. This rearrangement joins TRBV6-1 to TRBJ2-1; TRBD1 aligns across 8 bases. Germline V CDR1 and CDR2: MNHNS, SASEGT. CDR3 length: 13 amino acids.